This entry lists 7 T cell receptor beta chains sequenced from one sample in a study of cytomegalovirus exposure and HLA in healthy donors. The PCR ran on 60 Vbeta and 13 Jbeta primers. Generated by immunoSEQ multiplex PCR, the TCRdb table keeps only in-frame clones and is missing some. The sample contains some 160,000 clones, around 80% of which appear only once. Sample: PBMCs. These receptors were collected from a man in his forties or fifties in good health and CMV-seronegative.

The chain combines TRBV19 with TRBJ1-2; TRBD1 is a possible D gene (5 bases). V was clipped by 2 bases and J by 8 bases, with 9 bases between them. This CDR3 is built from 12 residues. Germline-derived CDR1 and CDR2 are LNHDA and SQIVND (reference sequence). CDR3 protein: CASSIQGSGYTF. Written as DNA, the CDR3 is TGTGCCAGTAGTATACAGGGTTCGGGCTACACCTTC. The full variable domain, completed using reference TRBV19 and TRBJ1-2, is DGGITQSPKYLFRKEGQNVTLSCEQNLNHDAMYWYRQDPGQGLRLIYYSQIVNDFQKGDIAEGYSVSREKKESFPLTVTSAQKNPTAFYLCASSIQGSGYTFGSGTRLTVV.

This clone has just one count. V usage is TRBV27 and J usage is TRBJ2-7; the D gene is possibly TRBD1 (6 bases). Germline V gene lookup returns CDR1 MNHEY and CDR2 SMNVEV (reference sequence). V was trimmed by 0 bases and J by 4 bases, leaving 7 bases between them. This CDR3 has 13 amino acids. CDR3 bases: TGTGCCAGCAGTTTATCTAGGGGGTACGAGCAGTACTTC. As protein: CASSLSRGYEQYF.

The J gene is TRBJ2-7, the V gene TRBV21-1; the table names TRBD1, a call not compared with the DNA. TRBV21-1 is labeled a pseudogene. CDR3 size: 18 residues. The CDR3 DNA sequence: TGTGCCAGCAGCAATATTACACTCAGGACAGGGAAATCCTACGAGCAGTACTTC. Protein product: CASSNITLRTGKSYEQYF.

The chain couples TRBV6-5 to TRBJ2-7, with D perhaps matching TRBD2 (7 bases). V gave up 6 bases and J gave up 6 bases, with 21 bases separating them. Germline values: CDR1 MNHEY, CDR2 SVGAGI. CDR3 length: 15 residues. CDR3 region: CASSSRGTRGGEQYF. The CDR3 region has the DNA TGTGCCAGCAGCTCGCGGGGGACAAGGGGCGGCGAGCAGTACTTC.

V is TRBV5-1 and J is TRBJ2-7; D possibly corresponds to TRBD2 (6 bases). The germline V and J ends were trimmed by 0 bases and 2 bases, with 15 bases remaining between them. CDR3 size: 16 residues. Germline V CDR1 and CDR2: SGHRS, YFSETQ. CDR3 DNA: TGCGCCAGCAGCTTGGCGGTACAACGGGAGACCTACGAGCAGTACTTC. Protein product: CASSLAVQRETYEQYF.

The J gene is TRBJ2-5, the V gene TRBV19; tentative D call: TRBD1 (6 bases). The ends were cut back, 5 bases at V and 0 bases at J, with 19 bases in the middle. The CDR3 runs 17 residues. CDR1 and CDR2 from the germline V gene are LNHDA and SQIVND (reference sequence). CDR3: CASSPTQGHWYQETQYF. The CDR3 DNA sequence: TGTGCCAGTAGTCCCACACAGGGCCATTGGTACCAAGAGACCCAGTACTTC.

This clone has more than one count but fewer than ten. The genes are TRBV7-9 and TRBJ1-1, with 8 positions matching TRBD1. The germline gives CDR1 SEHNR, CDR2 FQNEAQ (reference sequence). J was trimmed by 3 bases and V by 5 bases; bases with no gene match: 8. The CDR3 covers 15 residues. Here the CDR3 reads CASSTGQGAYTEAFF. As DNA, the CDR3 is TGTGCCAGCAGCACCGGACAGGGTGCCTACACTGAAGCTTTCTTT.